This T cell receptor (beta chain) was sequenced for a study of CD8+ T cells in alopecia areata. Overall study results and limits: Scalp repertoires also include resident alphabeta T cells from normal skin.

Peripheral blood and lesional scalp punch biopsies were taken from alopecia areata patients. CD4+ and CD8+ T cells were sorted from PBMCs stained for CD3, CD4 and CD8. Extraction of RNA preceded its reverse transcription into cDNA, which served as the sequencing template. Sequenced by immunoSEQ multiplex PCR; TCRdb stores in-frame clones only, minus some. Among under 85,000 clones listed, about half were seen once. On this clone: The antigen is unknown.

Germline loops: CDR1 SQVTM, CDR2 ANQGSEA. The CDR3 runs 14 residues. V lost 6 bases to trimming and J lost 1 base; unmatched junction nucleotides: 7. This chain connects TRBV29-1 to TRBJ2-7; 9 nucleotides match TRBD1. The sequence derives from a human donor with alopecia areata. Sequenced material: CD8+ T cells sorted from blood, taken at week 0. The chain's CDR3 is CSVAGTGYSYEQYF. The CDR3 DNA reads TGCAGCGTGGCCGGGACAGGGTATTCCTACGAGCAGTACTTC.